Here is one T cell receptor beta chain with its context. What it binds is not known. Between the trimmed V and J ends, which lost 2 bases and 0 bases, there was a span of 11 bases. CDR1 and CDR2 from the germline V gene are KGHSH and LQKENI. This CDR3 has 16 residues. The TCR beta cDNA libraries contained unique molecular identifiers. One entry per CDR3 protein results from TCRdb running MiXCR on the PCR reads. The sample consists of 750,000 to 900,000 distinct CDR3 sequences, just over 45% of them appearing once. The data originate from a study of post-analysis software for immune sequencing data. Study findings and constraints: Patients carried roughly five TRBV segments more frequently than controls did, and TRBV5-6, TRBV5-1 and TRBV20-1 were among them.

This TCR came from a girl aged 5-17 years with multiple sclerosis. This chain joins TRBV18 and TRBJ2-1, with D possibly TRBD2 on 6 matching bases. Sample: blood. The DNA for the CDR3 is TGTGCCAGCTCACCAATAGCGGTAAGCTCCTACAATGAGCAGTTCTTC. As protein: CASSPIAVSSYNEQFF.